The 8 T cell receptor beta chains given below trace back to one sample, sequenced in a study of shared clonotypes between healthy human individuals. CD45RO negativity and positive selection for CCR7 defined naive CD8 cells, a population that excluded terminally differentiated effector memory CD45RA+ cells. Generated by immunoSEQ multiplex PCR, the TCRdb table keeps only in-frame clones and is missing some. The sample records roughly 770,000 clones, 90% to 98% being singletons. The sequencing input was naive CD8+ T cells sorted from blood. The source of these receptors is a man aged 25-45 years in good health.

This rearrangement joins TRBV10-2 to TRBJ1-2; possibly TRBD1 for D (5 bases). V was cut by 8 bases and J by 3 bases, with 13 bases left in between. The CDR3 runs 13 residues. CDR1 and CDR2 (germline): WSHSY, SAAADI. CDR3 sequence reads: CASGLGGDYGYTF. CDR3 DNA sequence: TGCGCCAGCGGCCTCGGGGGGGACTATGGCTACACCTTC.

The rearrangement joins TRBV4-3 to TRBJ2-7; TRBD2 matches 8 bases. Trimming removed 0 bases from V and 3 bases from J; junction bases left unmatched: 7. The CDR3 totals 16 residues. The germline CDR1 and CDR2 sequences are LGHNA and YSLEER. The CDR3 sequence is CASSQDRGGPYYEQYF. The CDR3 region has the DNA TGCGCCAGCAGCCAAGATCGCGGGGGGCCTTACTACGAGCAGTACTTC.

Written as DNA, the CDR3 is TGCGCCAGCAGCTGGGGGGATGCGATCGGGGAGCTGTTTTTT. This sequence encodes CASSWGDAIGELFF. The chain employs TRBV5-1 and TRBJ2-2, with a weak D call TRBD2 (6 bases). The CDR3 length is 14 residues. CDR1 and CDR2 from the germline V gene are SGHRS and YFSETQ. V was shortened by 3 bases and J by 7 bases, with 13 bases between the two germline ends. The full variable domain, its missing parts supplied by reference TRBV5-1 and TRBJ2-2, is KAGVTQTPRYLIKTRGQQVTLSCSPISGHRSVSWYQQTPGQGLQFLFEYFSETQRNKGNFPGRFSGRQFSNSRSEMNVSTLELGDSALYLCASSWGDAIGELFFGEGSRLTVL.

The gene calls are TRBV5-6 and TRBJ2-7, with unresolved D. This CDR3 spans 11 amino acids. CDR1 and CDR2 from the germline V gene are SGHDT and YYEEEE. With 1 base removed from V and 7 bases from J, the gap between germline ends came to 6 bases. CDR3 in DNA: TGTGCCAGCAGCTTGAGGAAAGAGCAGTACTTC. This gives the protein CASSLRKEQYF.

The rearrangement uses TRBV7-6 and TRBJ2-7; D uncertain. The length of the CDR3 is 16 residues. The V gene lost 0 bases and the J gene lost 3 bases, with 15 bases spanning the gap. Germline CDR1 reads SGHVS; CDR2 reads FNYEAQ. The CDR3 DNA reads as TGTGCCAGCAGCTTAGCGGTGCCCGAAGATAACTACGAGCAGTACTTC. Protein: CASSLAVPEDNYEQYF.

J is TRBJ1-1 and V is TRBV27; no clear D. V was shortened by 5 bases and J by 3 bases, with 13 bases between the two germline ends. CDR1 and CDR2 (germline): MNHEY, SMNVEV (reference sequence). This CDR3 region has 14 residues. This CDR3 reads CASSGWADHTEAFF. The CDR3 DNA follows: TGTGCCAGCAGTGGATGGGCAGATCACACTGAAGCTTTCTTT.

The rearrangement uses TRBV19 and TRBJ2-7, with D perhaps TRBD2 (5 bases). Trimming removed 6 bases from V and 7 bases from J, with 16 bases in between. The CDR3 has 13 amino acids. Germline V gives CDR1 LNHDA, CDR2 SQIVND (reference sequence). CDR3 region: CASSPGSPGEQYF. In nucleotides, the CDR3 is TGTGCCAGTAGCCCTGGGTCCCCGGGGGAGCAGTACTTC.

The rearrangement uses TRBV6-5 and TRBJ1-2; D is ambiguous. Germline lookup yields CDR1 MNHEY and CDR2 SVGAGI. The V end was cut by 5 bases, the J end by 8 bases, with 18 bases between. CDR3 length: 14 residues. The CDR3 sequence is CASSVPPGRWGYTF. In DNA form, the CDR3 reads TGTGCCAGCAGTGTACCCCCCGGGCGCTGGGGCTACACCTTC.